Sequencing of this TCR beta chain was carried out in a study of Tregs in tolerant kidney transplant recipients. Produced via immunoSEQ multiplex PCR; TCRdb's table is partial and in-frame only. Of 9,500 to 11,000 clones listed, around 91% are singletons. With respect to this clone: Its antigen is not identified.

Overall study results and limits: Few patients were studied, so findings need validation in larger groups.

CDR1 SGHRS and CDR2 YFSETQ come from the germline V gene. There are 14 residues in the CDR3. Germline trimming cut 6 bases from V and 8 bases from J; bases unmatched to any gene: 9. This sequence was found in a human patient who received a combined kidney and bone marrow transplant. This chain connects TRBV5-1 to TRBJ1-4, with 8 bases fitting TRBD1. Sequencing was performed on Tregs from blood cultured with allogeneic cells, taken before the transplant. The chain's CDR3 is CASTQDREGEKLFF. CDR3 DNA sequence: TGCGCCAGCACCCAGGACAGGGAGGGCGAAAAACTGTTTTTT.